The 16 T cell receptor beta chains below all came from one sample that was sequenced in a study of T cells in Graves' hyperthyroidism and ophthalmopathy. Amplification of TCR beta CDR3 regions was performed using RNA transcripts as template. The TCR CDR3 was amplified in a first-round RT-PCR using the HTBI primer set. One entry per CDR3 protein results from TCRdb running MiXCR on the multiplex PCR reads. The sample shows a few hundred thousand distinct CDR3 sequences, around 14% of them seen only once. The sequenced material came from blood. The source is a woman aged 30 to 39 with Graves' hyperthyroidism.

This clonotype was found many times. This rearrangement joins TRBV29-1 to TRBJ2-7; TRBD1 matches at 12 bases. The J segment lost 6 bases and the V segment lost 6 bases, leaving 6 bases of the junction unmatched. Germline V gene lookup returns CDR1 SQVTM and CDR2 ANQGSEA. This CDR3 is built from 13 residues. The CDR3 region is CSVAGQGAIEQYF. As DNA, the CDR3 is TGCAGCGTGGCGGGACAGGGGGCGATCGAGCAGTACTTC.

V gene TRBV7-2 combines with J gene TRBJ2-1; 8 nucleotides align to TRBD1. Germline V lookup: CDR1 SGHTA, CDR2 FQGNSA. This CDR3 comprises 16 residues. The ends lost 7 bases at V and 3 bases at J; junction bases unmatched: 11. CDR3 amino acids: CASMLVPGQDYNEQFF. CDR3 DNA sequence: TGTGCCAGCATGCTTGTTCCGGGACAGGACTACAATGAGCAGTTCTTC. Variable domain in full (rest from reference TRBV7-2 and TRBJ2-1): GAGVSQSPSNKVTEKGKDVELRCDPISGHTALYWYRQSLGQGLEFLIYFQGNSAPDKSGLPSDRFSAERTGGSVSTLTIQRTQQEDSAVYLCASMLVPGQDYNEQFFGPGTRLTVL.

This clonotype was recorded at least ten times. The rearrangement joins TRBV7-8 to TRBJ2-7; D possibly matches TRBD1 or TRBD2 (5 bases each). The ends were cut back, 4 bases at V and 6 bases at J, with 25 bases in the middle. The germline CDR1 and CDR2 sequences are SGHVS and FQNEAQ. The length of the CDR3 is 17 residues. The CDR3 DNA is TGTGCCAGCAGCTACTTAGCCCGGGGCAGGGAATATGCCGAGCAGTACTTC. This codes for CASSYLARGREYAEQYF.

At least ten counts were recorded for this clonotype. V usage is TRBV4-2 and J usage is TRBJ2-7; possibly TRBD2 for D (6 bases). Trimming took off 0 bases at V and 2 bases at J, with 20 bases between the two ends. The CDR3 runs to 18 residues. Germline CDR1 reads LGHNA; CDR2 reads YNFKEQ. The CDR3 DNA is TGTGCCAGCAGCCAAGAACCCGGCGGGCTAGCGAGCACCTACGAGCAGTACTTC. As protein: CASSQEPGGLASTYEQYF.

This clonotype turned up a few times. The rearrangement uses TRBV27 and TRBJ2-1, with D possibly matching TRBD2 (5 bases). CDR1 and CDR2 from the germline V gene are MNHEY and SMNVEV (reference sequence). There are 14 residues in the CDR3. V was trimmed by 5 bases and J by 8 bases, leaving 16 bases between them. As DNA, the CDR3 is TGTGCCAGCAGTCCCCCACCCCCCGGGGATGAGCAGTTCTTC. Protein sequence: CASSPPPPGDEQFF.

Many counts were recorded for this clonotype. The chain recombines TRBV3-1 with TRBJ2-3; D ambiguous. Germline loops: CDR1 LGHDT, CDR2 YNNKEL (reference sequence). The CDR3 length is 12 residues. Trimming took off 1 base at V and 6 bases at J, with 5 bases between the two ends. The CDR3 loop is CASSQVEDTQYF. For the CDR3, the DNA is TGTGCCAGCAGCCAAGTTGAGGATACGCAGTATTTT.

This clonotype appeared a few times. This chain joins TRBV9 and TRBJ2-3, with 11 bases identical to TRBD2. CDR1 and CDR2 (germline): SGDLS, YYNGEE. V trimming: 0 bases; J trimming: 3 bases; junction bases outside the gene matches: 9. The CDR3 has 18 amino acids. CDR3 nucleotide sequence: TGTGCCAGCAGCGTAGATCTTATGGCTAGCGGGAGGACAGATACGCAGTATTTT. As protein: CASSVDLMASGRTDTQYF.

This clonotype was observed a single time. The gene calls are TRBV12-3 or TRBV12-4 and TRBJ2-2, with TRBD1 matching 10 bases. Trimming took 4 bases from V and 0 from J; bases not matched to a gene: 5. The CDR3 consists of 17 residues. This CDR3 is CASSYRDRGSNTGELFF. In DNA, the CDR3 is TGTGCCAGCAGTTACCGGGACAGGGGTTCGAACACCGGGGAGCTGTTTTTT.

This clonotype was seen at least ten times. The CDR3 coding sequence is TGTGCCAGCCGAAGACAGGGTTCAGATACGCAGTATTTT. Translation gives CASRRQGSDTQYF. The chain employs TRBV12-3 or TRBV12-4 and TRBJ2-3; TRBD1 matches at 7 bases. V dropped 8 bases and J dropped 4; count of bases not matched to a gene: 6. The CDR3 spans 13 residues.

Ten or more counts support this clonotype. V is TRBV29-1 and J is TRBJ2-3; the D gene is possibly TRBD2 (6 bases). Per germline, CDR1 SQVTM and CDR2 ANQGSEA. The CDR3 has 13 amino acids. V gave up 5 bases and J gave up 0 bases, with 9 bases separating them. In DNA form, the CDR3 reads TGCAGCGTTATAGGGACTAGCACAGATACGCAGTATTTT. Its translation is CSVIGTSTDTQYF.

This clonotype occurred many times. The chain is built from TRBV30 and TRBJ2-1; the D gene is possibly TRBD2 (5 bases). The germline gives CDR1 GTSNPN, CDR2 SVGIG (reference sequence). V was shortened by 4 bases and J by 6 bases, with 10 bases between the two germline ends. The CDR3 spans 12 residues. CDR3 nucleotides: TGTGCCTGGACTAGCCTGGGCAATGAGCAGTTCTTC. It codes for CAWTSLGNEQFF. The full variable domain, completed using reference TRBV30 and TRBJ2-1, is SQTIHQWPATLVQPVGSPLSLECTVEGTSNPNLYWYRQAAGRGLQLLFYSVGIGQISSEVPQNLSASRPQDRQFILSSKKLLLSDSGFYLCAWTSLGNEQFFGPGTRLTVL.

At least ten counts were recorded for this clonotype. This chain joins TRBV28 and TRBJ2-7; TRBD1 or TRBD2 may be the D gene (7 bases each). Germline V lookup: CDR1 MDHEN, CDR2 SYDVKM. The CDR3 spans 15 residues. Trimming removed 5 bases at V and 3 bases at J, with 17 bases between. The CDR3 here is CASSPRDSGIYEQYF. For the CDR3, the DNA is TGTGCCAGCAGTCCCCGGGACAGCGGGATCTACGAGCAGTACTTC.

A note on this clonotype: A junction boundary mismatches the germline segment, possibly from a read error. The chain couples TRBV28 to TRBJ2-7; D not resolved. The CDR3 loop spans 12 amino acids. Germline V lookup: CDR1 MDHEN, CDR2 SYDVKM. CDR3 sequence (DNA): TGTGCCAGCAGTTTGCCGGTTTACGAGCAGTGCTTC. Translation gives CASSLPVYEQCF.

The chain combines TRBV4-1 with TRBJ1-3; D is unclear. Trimming stripped 1 base from V and 1 base from J, with 32 bases between. The length of the CDR3 is 23 residues. Germline V gene sequence: CDR1 MGHRA, CDR2 YSYEKL. The CDR3 DNA reads TGCGCCAGCAGCCAAGTATCGCTATTCTACTCTCGTCACTTCAGGTGGTCTGGAAACACCATATATTTT. This translates into CASSQVSLFYSRHFRWSGNTIYF.

This clonotype was counted between two and nine times. The chain couples TRBV9 to TRBJ2-2, with unresolved D. Trimming took 0 bases from V and 2 from J, leaving 8 bases between them. The V gene's germline CDR1 is SGDLS and CDR2 YYNGEE. The CDR3 extends over 15 amino acids. CDR3 coding DNA: TGTGCCAGCAGCGTAGCCCTGAGCAACACCGGGGAGCTGTTTTTT. Amino acids: CASSVALSNTGELFF.

J is TRBJ2-1 and V is TRBV28, with TRBD2 matching over 8 bases. The CDR3 is made up of 23 amino acids. Germline trimming cut 2 bases from V and 0 bases from J; bases unmatched to any gene: 24. The germline CDR1 and CDR2 sequences are MDHEN and SYDVKM. CDR3 nucleotide sequence: TGTGCCAGCAGTTTACGAAAACCGGGACTAGACAATGATTTTGCCGGCTCCTACAATGAGCAGTTCTTC. Encoded protein: CASSLRKPGLDNDFAGSYNEQFF.